These T cell receptor beta chains were read from a single sample in a study of chemoradiotherapy in HPV16-positive cancers. The data were produced by immunoSEQ multiplex PCR, yet TCRdb's version contains in-frame clones alone and is incomplete. The sample records 15,000 to 20,000 clones, roughly 89% being singletons. The source material was blood, sampled from a patient who underwent chemoradiotherapy. The source is a human donor with HPV-associated anogenital cancer. Each CDR3 is given with its conserved first and last residue. The D gene is left open where the match is weak. Part of the rows lack a size; the others show once, few, many or a class for expanded clones.

size: -; J: TRBJ2-4; D: TRBD2; V: TRBV4-1; CDR3: CASSQEISGGAAKNIQYF; DNA: TGCGCCAGCAGCCAAGAGATTAGCGGGGGGGCAGCCAAAAACATTCAGTACTTC
size: -; J: TRBJ2-2; D: -; V: TRBV19; CDR3: CASMANAAWELFF; DNA: TGTGCCAGTATGGCGAACGCAGCATGGGAGCTGTTTTTT
size: -; J: TRBJ2-6; D: -; V: TRBV6-5; CDR3: CASSLDRSGANVLTF; DNA: TGTGCCAGCAGTTTGGATCGGAGTGGGGCCAACGTCCTGACTTTC
size: -; J: TRBJ2-3; D: -; V: TRBV10-3; CDR3: CAIKGGPSSTDTQYF; DNA: TGTGCCATCAAGGGAGGCCCCTCAAGCACAGATACGCAGTATTTT
size: -; J: TRBJ1-3; D: -; V: TRBV23-1; CDR3: CASSQSGACGNTIYF; DNA: TGCGCCAGCAGTCAATCGGGGGCATGTGGAAACACCATATATTTT
size: -; J: TRBJ2-7; D: TRBD1; V: TRBV4-2; CDR3: CASSPWGQGTYEQYF; DNA: TGTGCCAGCAGCCCCTGGGGACAGGGAACCTACGAGCAGTACTTC
size: -; J: TRBJ2-5; D: TRBD2; V: TRBV7-9; CDR3: CASSQPPGGQTQYF; DNA: TGTGCCAGCAGCCAACCCCCGGGGGGGCAGACCCAGTACTTC
size: -; J: TRBJ2-1; D: -; V: TRBV27; CDR3: CASSHGTFTSNEQFF; DNA: TGTGCCAGCAGCCACGGGACATTTACCTCCAATGAGCAGTTCTTC
size: -; J: TRBJ1-5; D: -; V: TRBV27; CDR3: CASSLGLKDQPQHF; DNA: TGTGCCAGCAGTTTAGGGCTTAAGGATCAGCCCCAGCATTTT
size: -; J: TRBJ1-1; D: -; V: TRBV18; CDR3: CASSRTQNTEAFF; DNA: TGTGCCAGCAGCCGGACACAGAACACTGAAGCTTTCTTT
size: once; J: TRBJ2-3; D: TRBD2; V: TRBV5-1; CDR3: CASFPSSGLSTDTQYF; DNA: TGCGCCAGCTTCCCTTCTAGCGGACTCAGCACAGATACGCAGTATTTT
size: -; J: TRBJ2-1; D: -; V: TRBV7-6; CDR3: CASSLNSYNEQFF; DNA: TGTGCCAGCAGCTTAAACAGCTACAATGAGCAGTTCTTC
size: -; J: TRBJ2-7; D: TRBD1; V: TRBV14; CDR3: CASSQEGFSLLGTVSSYEQYF; DNA: TGTGCCAGCAGCCAAGAAGGTTTTTCACTTCTTGGGACAGTAAGCTCCTACGAGCAGTACTTC
size: -; J: TRBJ2-1; D: -; V: TRBV7-9; CDR3: CASSSPTSWEQFF; DNA: TGTGCCAGCAGCTCCCCGACTAGTTGGGAGCAGTTCTTC
size: -; J: TRBJ2-1; D: -; V: TRBV5-1; CDR3: CASSLGFNNEQFF; DNA: TGCGCCAGCAGCTTGGGGTTTAACAATGAGCAGTTCTTC
size: once; J: TRBJ2-2; D: -; V: TRBV5-1; CDR3: CASRRAGNLNTGELFF; DNA: TGCGCCAGCAGGCGGGCAGGGAACCTGAACACCGGGGAGCTGTTTTTT
size: -; J: TRBJ2-7; D: -; V: TRBV15; CDR3: CATSTPLGGTYEQYF; DNA: TGTGCCACCAGCACCCCACTGGGGGGCACCTACGAGCAGTACTTC
size: -; J: TRBJ2-3; D: TRBD1; V: TRBV11-2; CDR3: CASSTYRDRLKDTQYF; DNA: TGTGCCAGCAGCACGTACCGGGACAGGCTAAAGGATACGCAGTATTTT
size: -; J: TRBJ2-2; D: TRBD1; V: TRBV19; CDR3: CASSFQGTGAGELFF; DNA: TGTGCCAGTAGTTTCCAGGGAACAGGGGCCGGGGAGCTGTTTTTT
size: -; J: TRBJ1-2; D: TRBD1; V: TRBV27; CDR3: CASRASGGAEGYTF; DNA: TGTGCCAGCAGGGCCTCAGGGGGCGCGGAGGGCTACACCTTC
size: -; J: TRBJ1-2; D: TRBD1; V: TRBV7-2; CDR3: CASNQRTGEGWGYTF; DNA: TGTGCCAGCAACCAGCGGACAGGGGAGGGATGGGGCTACACCTTC
size: -; J: TRBJ2-1; D: -; V: TRBV7-9; CDR3: CASSPSGESYNEQFF; DNA: TGTGCCAGCAGCCCATCAGGGGAATCCTACAATGAGCAGTTCTTC
size: -; J: TRBJ2-3; D: TRBD2; V: TRBV4-2; CDR3: CASSQGSSSGGSDTQYF; DNA: TGTGCCAGCAGCCAAGGATCATCTAGCGGGGGTTCAGATACGCAGTATTTT
size: once; J: TRBJ1-2; D: -; V: TRBV28; CDR3: CASRGFQGNYGYTF; DNA: TGTGCCAGCAGAGGATTCCAGGGGAACTATGGCTACACCTTC
size: -; J: TRBJ1-1; D: -; V: TRBV6-4; CDR3: CASSERSNTEAFF; DNA: TGTGCCAGCAGTGAAAGGTCGAACACTGAAGCTTTCTTT
size: -; J: TRBJ2-3; D: TRBD2; V: TRBV27; CDR3: CASSLRAGVSTDTQYF; DNA: TGTGCCAGCAGTTTACGTGCGGGAGTGAGCACAGATACGCAGTATTTT
size: -; J: TRBJ1-3; D: TRBD1; V: TRBV5-1; CDR3: CASSPDRGVNTIYF; DNA: TGCGCCAGCAGCCCGGACAGGGGTGTCAACACCATATATTTT
size: once; J: TRBJ1-1; D: -; V: TRBV10-3; CDR3: CAISEDPPRQAFF; DNA: TGTGCCATCAGTGAGGATCCGCCGAGGCAAGCTTTCTTT
size: -; J: TRBJ2-4; D: TRBD2; V: TRBV18; CDR3: CASSPGLAGGLAKNIQYF; DNA: TGTGCCAGCTCCCCGGGACTAGCGGGAGGGCTAGCCAAAAACATTCAGTACTTC
size: few; J: TRBJ2-7; D: TRBD2; V: TRBV6-6; CDR3: CASSYSVAGSYEQYF; DNA: TGTGCCAGCAGTTACTCGGTAGCGGGAAGCTACGAGCAGTACTTC
size: -; J: TRBJ2-5; D: TRBD1; V: TRBV6-5; CDR3: CASSYDGAGGETQYF; DNA: TGTGCCAGCAGTTATGACGGGGCAGGGGGAGAGACCCAGTACTTC
size: -; J: TRBJ1-1; D: -; V: TRBV7-9; CDR3: CASSLVAGGGGYTEAFF; DNA: TGTGCCAGCAGCTTAGTCGCCGGGGGAGGCGGGTACACTGAAGCTTTCTTT
size: -; J: TRBJ1-1; D: -; V: TRBV19; CDR3: CASSADGLMNTEAFF; DNA: TGTGCCAGTAGTGCGGACGGTCTCATGAACACTGAAGCTTTCTTT
size: -; J: TRBJ1-1; D: -; V: TRBV7-2; CDR3: CASSFDRSNTEAFF; DNA: TGTGCCAGCAGCTTTGACCGATCGAACACTGAAGCTTTCTTT
size: -; J: TRBJ1-2; D: -; V: TRBV28; CDR3: CATLLTDGGFNYGYTF; DNA: TGTGCCACCCTGCTGACCGACGGAGGGTTTAACTATGGCTACACCTTC
size: -; J: TRBJ2-4; D: -; V: TRBV19; CDR3: CASSSWTRDNIQYF; DNA: TGTGCCAGTAGTTCGTGGACAAGAGATAACATTCAGTACTTC
size: -; J: TRBJ1-6; D: TRBD1; V: TRBV5-6; CDR3: CASSLPGGRSSPLHF; DNA: TGTGCCAGCAGCTTGCCAGGGGGGCGAAGTTCACCCCTCCACTTT
size: few; J: TRBJ2-7; D: TRBD1; V: TRBV6-5; CDR3: CASSGEGQGGYEQYF; DNA: TGTGCCAGCAGTGGGGAGGGACAGGGAGGGTACGAGCAGTACTTC
size: once; J: TRBJ1-6; D: -; V: TRBV27; CDR3: CAASTGRVGSPLHF; DNA: TGTGCCGCATCGACAGGCCGCGTCGGGTCACCCCTCCACTTT
size: -; J: TRBJ2-6; D: TRBD1; V: TRBV7-9; CDR3: CASSAKQGASGANVLTF; DNA: TGTGCCAGCAGCGCGAAACAGGGGGCGAGTGGGGCCAACGTCCTGACTTTC
size: -; J: TRBJ1-6; D: -; V: TRBV18; CDR3: CASSPVGGDNSPLHF; DNA: TGTGCCAGCTCACCTGTCGGCGGGGATAATTCACCCCTCCACTTT
size: -; J: TRBJ1-5; D: TRBD1; V: TRBV6-6; CDR3: CASSDQGQGFQPQHF; DNA: TGTGCCAGCAGTGACCAGGGACAGGGATTTCAGCCCCAGCATTTT
size: -; J: TRBJ1-2; D: TRBD1; V: TRBV5-1; CDR3: CASSLSTGDNYGYTF; DNA: TGCGCCAGCAGCTTGTCGACAGGGGATAACTATGGCTACACCTTC
size: -; J: TRBJ1-1; D: -; V: TRBV7-2; CDR3: CASSLMVNTEAFF; DNA: TGTGCCAGCAGCTTAATGGTGAACACTGAAGCTTTCTTT
size: -; J: TRBJ1-4; D: -; V: TRBV5-1; CDR3: CASSRLQGHEKLFF; DNA: TGCGCCAGCAGCAGACTACAGGGACATGAAAAACTGTTTTTT
size: -; J: TRBJ2-1; D: TRBD2; V: TRBV5-4; CDR3: CASSSGTSGRAANEQFF; DNA: TGTGCCAGCAGCTCCGGGACTAGCGGGAGGGCCGCCAATGAGCAGTTCTTC
size: -; J: TRBJ1-2; D: -; V: TRBV28; CDR3: CASSLGQPVVYGYTF; DNA: TGTGCCAGCAGTTTAGGACAGCCGGTGGTCTATGGCTACACCTTC
size: -; J: TRBJ2-1; D: TRBD2; V: TRBV5-1; CDR3: CASTISGSSYNEQFF; DNA: TGCGCCAGCACGATTAGCGGGTCGTCGTACAATGAGCAGTTCTTC
size: -; J: TRBJ1-1; D: -; V: TRBV9; CDR3: CASSAGHQNTEAFF; DNA: TGTGCCAGCAGCGCAGGTCATCAGAACACTGAAGCTTTCTTT
size: -; J: TRBJ1-6; D: -; V: TRBV5-4; CDR3: CASSLALGQGKSPLHF; DNA: TGTGCCAGCAGCTTGGCCCTAGGCCAGGGGAAGTCACCCCTCCACTTT